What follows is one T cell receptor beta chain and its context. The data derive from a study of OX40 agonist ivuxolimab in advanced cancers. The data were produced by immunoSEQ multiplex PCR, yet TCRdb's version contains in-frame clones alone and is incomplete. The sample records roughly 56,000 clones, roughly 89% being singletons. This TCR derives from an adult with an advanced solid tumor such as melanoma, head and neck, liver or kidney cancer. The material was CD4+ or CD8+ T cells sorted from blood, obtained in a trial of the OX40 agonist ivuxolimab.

The CDR3 loop reads CASSPGSRDTQYF. CDR3 nucleotide sequence: TGTGCCAGCTCTCCAGGCAGCCGAGATACGCAGTATTTT. The chain joins TRBV14 to TRBJ2-3; D gene uncertain. CDR3 length: 13 amino acids. V was trimmed by 8 bases and J by 5 bases, leaving 14 bases between them. The germline V gene encodes CDR1 SGHDN and CDR2 FVKESK.